The present entry profiles one T cell receptor beta chain with its context. This entry is derived from a study of blood T cell repertoires in COVID-19. The method was immunoSEQ multiplex PCR; TCRdb's version includes in-frame clones alone and lacks a portion of them. The sample has 250,000 to 350,000 clones; approximately 90% are singletons. In germline, CDR1 is KGHSH, CDR2 LQKENI. The CDR3 is made up of 11 amino acids. The ends were cut back, 1 base at V and 5 bases at J, with 3 bases in the middle. The sequence was obtained from a woman aged 60-70 years with acute or convalescent COVID-19. V and J are TRBV18 and TRBJ2-7; D is undetermined. Sequencing input: peripheral blood. CDR3 sequence reads: CASSPLDEQYF. The CDR3 DNA reads TGTGCCAGCTCACCACTCGACGAGCAGTACTTC.